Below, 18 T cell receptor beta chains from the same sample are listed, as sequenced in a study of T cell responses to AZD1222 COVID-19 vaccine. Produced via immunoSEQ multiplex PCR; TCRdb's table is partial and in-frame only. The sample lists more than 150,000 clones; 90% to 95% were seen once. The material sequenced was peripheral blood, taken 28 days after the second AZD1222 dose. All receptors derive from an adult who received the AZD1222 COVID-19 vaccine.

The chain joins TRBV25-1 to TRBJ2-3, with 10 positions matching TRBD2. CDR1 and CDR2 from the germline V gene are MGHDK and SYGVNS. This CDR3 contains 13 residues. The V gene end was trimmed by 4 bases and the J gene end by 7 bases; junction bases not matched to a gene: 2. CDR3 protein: CASSASGRNTQYF. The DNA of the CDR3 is TGTGCCAGCAGTGCTAGCGGGAGAAATACGCAGTATTTT.

This CDR3 is CATSRVDSQVSNQPQHF. The CDR3 region has the DNA TGTGCCACCAGCAGAGTGGATTCGCAGGTTAGCAATCAGCCCCAGCATTTT. The chain uses TRBV15 and TRBJ1-5, with D unclear. The ends were cut back, 1 base at V and 0 bases at J, with 13 bases in the middle. This CDR3 spans 17 amino acids. The germline CDR1 and CDR2 sequences are LNHNV and YYDKDF (reference sequence).

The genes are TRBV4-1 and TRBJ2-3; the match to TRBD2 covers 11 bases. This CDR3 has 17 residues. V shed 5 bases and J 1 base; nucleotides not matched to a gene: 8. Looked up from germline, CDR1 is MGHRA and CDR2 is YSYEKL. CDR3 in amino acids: CASSDRTSGLGTDTQYF. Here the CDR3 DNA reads TGCGCCAGCAGCGATAGGACTAGCGGGCTAGGCACAGATACGCAGTATTTT.

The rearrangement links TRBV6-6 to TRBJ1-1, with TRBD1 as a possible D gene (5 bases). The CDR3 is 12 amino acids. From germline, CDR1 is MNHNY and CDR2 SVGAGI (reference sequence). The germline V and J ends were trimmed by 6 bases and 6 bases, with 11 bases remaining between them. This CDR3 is CASSYRQPEAFF. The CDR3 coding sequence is TGTGCCAGCAGCTATCGACAGCCTGAAGCTTTCTTT.

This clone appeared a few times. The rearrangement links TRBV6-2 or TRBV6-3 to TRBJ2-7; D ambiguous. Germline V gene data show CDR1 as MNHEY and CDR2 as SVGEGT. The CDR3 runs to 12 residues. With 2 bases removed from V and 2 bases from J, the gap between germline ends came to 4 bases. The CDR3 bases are TGTGCCAGCAGTTACGGACCCTACGAGCAGTACTTC. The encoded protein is CASSYGPYEQYF.

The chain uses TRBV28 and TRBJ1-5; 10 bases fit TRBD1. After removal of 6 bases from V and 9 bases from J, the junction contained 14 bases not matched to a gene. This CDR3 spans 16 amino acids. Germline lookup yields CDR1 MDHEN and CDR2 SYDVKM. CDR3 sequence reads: CASSSTGGQGTRPQHF. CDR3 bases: TGTGCCAGCAGCTCTACGGGGGGACAGGGGACGAGGCCCCAGCATTTT.

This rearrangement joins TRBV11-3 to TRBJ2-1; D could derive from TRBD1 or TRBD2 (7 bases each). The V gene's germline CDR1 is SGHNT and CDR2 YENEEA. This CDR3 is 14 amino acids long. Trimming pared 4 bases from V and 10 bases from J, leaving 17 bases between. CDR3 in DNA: TGTGCCAGCAGCTCCAGGGGGGGGTACTACGAGCAGTTCTTC. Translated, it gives CASSSRGGYYEQFF.

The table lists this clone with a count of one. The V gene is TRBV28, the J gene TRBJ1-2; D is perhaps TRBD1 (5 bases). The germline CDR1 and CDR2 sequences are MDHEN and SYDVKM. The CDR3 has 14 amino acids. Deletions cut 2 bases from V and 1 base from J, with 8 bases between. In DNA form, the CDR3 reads TGTGCCAGCAGTTTAAGAGGGGTTAACTATGGCTACACCTTC. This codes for CASSLRGVNYGYTF.

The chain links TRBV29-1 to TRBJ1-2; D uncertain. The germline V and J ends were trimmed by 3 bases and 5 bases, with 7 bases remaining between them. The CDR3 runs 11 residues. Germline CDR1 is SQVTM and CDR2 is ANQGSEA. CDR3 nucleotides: TGCAGCGTTGATGATGGTTATGGCTACACCTTC. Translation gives CSVDDGYGYTF.

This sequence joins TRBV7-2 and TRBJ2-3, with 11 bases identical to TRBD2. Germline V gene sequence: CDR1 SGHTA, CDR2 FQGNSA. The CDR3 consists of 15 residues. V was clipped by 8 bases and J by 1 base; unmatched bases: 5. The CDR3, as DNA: TGTGCCAGCGGGGAACTAGCGGGGGGCACAGATACGCAGTATTTT. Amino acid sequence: CASGELAGGTDTQYF. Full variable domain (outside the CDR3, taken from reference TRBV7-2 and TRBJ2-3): GAGVSQSPSNKVTEKGKDVELRCDPISGHTALYWYRQSLGQGLEFLIYFQGNSAPDKSGLPSDRFSAERTGGSVSTLTIQRTQQEDSAVYLCASGELAGGTDTQYFGPGTRLTVL.

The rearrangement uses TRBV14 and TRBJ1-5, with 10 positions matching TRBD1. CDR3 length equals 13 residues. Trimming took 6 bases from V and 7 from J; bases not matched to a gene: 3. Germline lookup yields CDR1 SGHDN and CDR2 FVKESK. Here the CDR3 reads CASSRTGGQPQHF. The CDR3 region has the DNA TGTGCCAGCAGTCGGACAGGGGGGCAGCCCCAGCATTTT.

The CDR3 sequence is CASSLWTGVSYEQYF. The DNA for the CDR3 is TGTGCCAGCAGTTTATGGACAGGGGTTTCCTACGAGCAGTACTTC. The V gene is TRBV28, the J gene TRBJ2-7, with 8 bases fitting TRBD1. Germline assignment: CDR1 MDHEN and CDR2 SYDVKM. The CDR3 is 15 residues long. V lost 0 bases to trimming and J lost 1 base; unmatched junction nucleotides: 2.

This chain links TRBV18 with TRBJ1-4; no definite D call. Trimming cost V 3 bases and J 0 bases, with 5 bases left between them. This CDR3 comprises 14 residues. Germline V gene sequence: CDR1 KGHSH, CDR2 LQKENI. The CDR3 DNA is TGTGCCAGCTCACCGAATGCAACTAATGAAAAACTGTTTTTT. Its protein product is CASSPNATNEKLFF.

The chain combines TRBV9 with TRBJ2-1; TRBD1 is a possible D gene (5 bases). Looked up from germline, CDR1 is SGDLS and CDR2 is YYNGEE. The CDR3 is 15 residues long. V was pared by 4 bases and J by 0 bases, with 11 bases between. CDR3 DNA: TGTGCCAGCAGCCCGAGGACACTCTCCTACAATGAGCAGTTCTTC. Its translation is CASSPRTLSYNEQFF.

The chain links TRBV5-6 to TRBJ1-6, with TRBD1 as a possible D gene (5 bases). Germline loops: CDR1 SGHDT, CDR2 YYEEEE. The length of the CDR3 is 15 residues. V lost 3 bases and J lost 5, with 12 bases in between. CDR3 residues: CASSSPARDNSPLHF. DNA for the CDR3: TGTGCCAGCAGCTCCCCGGCCAGGGATAATTCACCCCTCCACTTT.

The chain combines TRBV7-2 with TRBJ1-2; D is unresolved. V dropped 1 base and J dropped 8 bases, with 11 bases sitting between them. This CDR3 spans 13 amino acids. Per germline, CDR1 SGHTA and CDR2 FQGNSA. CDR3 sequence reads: CASSLEVVGGYTF. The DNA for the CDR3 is TGTGCCAGCAGCTTAGAAGTTGTGGGAGGCTACACCTTC.

The CDR3 DNA reads TGCGCCAGCAGCCAGCCGCTAAGAGCCAACACTGAAGCTTTCTTT. Translated: CASSQPLRANTEAFF. The chain has TRBV4-1 and TRBJ1-1; no clear D. CDR3 length: 15 amino acids. Looked up from germline, CDR1 is MGHRA and CDR2 is YSYEKL. Deletions cut 3 bases from V and 2 bases from J, with 13 bases between.

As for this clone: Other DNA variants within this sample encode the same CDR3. The CDR3 nucleotides read TGTGCCAGCAGCCTAACGGGGGGCGTGAACACTGAAGCTTTCTTT. Protein product: CASSLTGGVNTEAFF. The J gene is TRBJ1-1, the V gene TRBV3-1 (or the pseudogene TRBV3-2); D possibly corresponds to TRBD1 (6 bases). CDR1 is LGHDT and CDR2 is YNNKEL in the germline V gene (reference sequence). V shed 4 bases and J shed 0 bases, with 12 bases lying between them. The CDR3 spans 15 residues.